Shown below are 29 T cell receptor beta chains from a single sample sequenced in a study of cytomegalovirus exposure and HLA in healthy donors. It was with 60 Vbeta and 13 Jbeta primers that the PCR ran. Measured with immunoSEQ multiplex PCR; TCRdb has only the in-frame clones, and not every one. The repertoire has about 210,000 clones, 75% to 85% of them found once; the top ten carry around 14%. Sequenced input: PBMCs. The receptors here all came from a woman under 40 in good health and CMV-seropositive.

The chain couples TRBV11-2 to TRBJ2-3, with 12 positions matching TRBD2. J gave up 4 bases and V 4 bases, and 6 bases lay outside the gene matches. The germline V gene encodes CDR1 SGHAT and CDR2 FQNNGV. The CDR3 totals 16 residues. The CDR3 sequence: CASSSKTSGGADTQYF. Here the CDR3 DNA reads TGTGCCAGCAGCTCCAAGACTAGCGGGGGAGCAGATACGCAGTATTTT.

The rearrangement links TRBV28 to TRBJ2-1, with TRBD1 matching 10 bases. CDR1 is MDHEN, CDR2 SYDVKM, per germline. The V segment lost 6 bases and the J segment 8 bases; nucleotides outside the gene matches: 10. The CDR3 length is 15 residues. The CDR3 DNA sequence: TGTGCCAGCAGGTCCGGGACAGGGGACGGGTATGAGCAGTTCTTC. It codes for CASRSGTGDGYEQFF.

In nucleotides, the CDR3 is TGTGCCAGCAGCCGGGGGGTCCTGGTTGAGACCCAGTACTTC. It codes for CASSRGVLVETQYF. This sequence joins TRBV2 and TRBJ2-5, with 7 bases matching TRBD2. This CDR3 has 14 amino acids. With 6 bases clipped from V and 5 bases from J, the junction kept 9 bases outside the gene matches. Germline V gene sequence: CDR1 SNHLY, CDR2 FYNNEI.

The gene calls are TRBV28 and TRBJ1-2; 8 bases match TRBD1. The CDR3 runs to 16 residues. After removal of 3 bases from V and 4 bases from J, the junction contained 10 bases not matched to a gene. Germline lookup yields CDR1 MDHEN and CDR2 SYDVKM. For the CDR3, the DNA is TGTGCCAGCAGTTTCGGGCAGGGGGCGTTTGGCTATGGCTACACCTTC. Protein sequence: CASSFGQGAFGYGYTF.

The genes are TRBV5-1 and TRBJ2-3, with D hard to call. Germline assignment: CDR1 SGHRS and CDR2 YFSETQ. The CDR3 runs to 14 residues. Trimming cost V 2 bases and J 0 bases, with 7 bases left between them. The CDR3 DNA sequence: TGCGCCAGCAGCTTTAGAGAAAGCACAGATACGCAGTATTTT. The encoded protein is CASSFRESTDTQYF.

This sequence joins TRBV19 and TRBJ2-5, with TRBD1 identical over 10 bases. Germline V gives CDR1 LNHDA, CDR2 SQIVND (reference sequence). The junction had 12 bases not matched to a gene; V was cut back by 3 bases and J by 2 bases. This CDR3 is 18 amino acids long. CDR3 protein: CASSIKDRGFSIQETQYF. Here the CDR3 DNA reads TGTGCCAGTAGTATTAAGGACAGGGGGTTCTCAATTCAAGAGACCCAGTACTTC. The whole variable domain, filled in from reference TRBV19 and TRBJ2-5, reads DGGITQSPKYLFRKEGQNVTLSCEQNLNHDAMYWYRQDPGQGLRLIYYSQIVNDFQKGDIAEGYSVSREKKESFPLTVTSAQKNPTAFYLCASSIKDRGFSIQETQYFGPGTRLLVL.

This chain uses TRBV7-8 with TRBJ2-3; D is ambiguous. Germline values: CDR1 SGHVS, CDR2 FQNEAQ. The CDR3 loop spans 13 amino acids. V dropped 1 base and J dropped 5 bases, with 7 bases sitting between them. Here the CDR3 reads CASSLGLQDTQYF. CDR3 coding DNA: TGTGCCAGCAGCTTAGGACTTCAAGATACGCAGTATTTT. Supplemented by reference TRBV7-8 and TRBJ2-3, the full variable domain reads GAGVSQSPRYKVAKRGQDVALRCDPISGHVSLFWYQQALGQGPEFLTYFQNEAQLDKSGLPSDRFFAERPEGSVSTLKIQRTQQEDSAVYLCASSLGLQDTQYFGPGTRLTVL.

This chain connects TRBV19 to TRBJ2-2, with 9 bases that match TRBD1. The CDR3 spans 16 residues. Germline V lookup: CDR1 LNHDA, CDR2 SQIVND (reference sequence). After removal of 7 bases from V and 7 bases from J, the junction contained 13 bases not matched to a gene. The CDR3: CASKSYRDRANGELFF. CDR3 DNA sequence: TGTGCCAGTAAATCGTACCGGGACAGGGCTAACGGGGAGCTGTTTTTT. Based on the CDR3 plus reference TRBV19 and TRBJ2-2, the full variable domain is DGGITQSPKYLFRKEGQNVTLSCEQNLNHDAMYWYRQDPGQGLRLIYYSQIVNDFQKGDIAEGYSVSREKKESFPLTVTSAQKNPTAFYLCASKSYRDRANGELFFGEGSRLTVL.

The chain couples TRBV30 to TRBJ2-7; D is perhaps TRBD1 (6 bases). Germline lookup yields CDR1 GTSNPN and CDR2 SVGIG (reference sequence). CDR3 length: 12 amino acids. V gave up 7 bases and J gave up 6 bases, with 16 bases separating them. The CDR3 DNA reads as TGTGCCTACTCCCCAGGGGCGGGCGAGCAGTACTTC. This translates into CAYSPGAGEQYF.

Written as DNA, the CDR3 is TGTGCCATCAGCAGTCTCTACGAGCAGTACTTC. Protein product: CAISSLYEQYF. The V call is TRBV10-3, the J call TRBJ2-7; D unclear. The CDR3 totals 11 residues. V lost 6 bases, J lost 3 bases, and 6 bases lay in between. Germline V gene data show CDR1 as ENHRY and CDR2 as SYGVKD.

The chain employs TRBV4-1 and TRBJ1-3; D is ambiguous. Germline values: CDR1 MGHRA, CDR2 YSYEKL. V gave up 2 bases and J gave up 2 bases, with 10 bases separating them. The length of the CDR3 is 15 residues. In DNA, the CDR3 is TGCGCCAGCAGCCAATATCTCGTTCCTGGAAACACCATATATTTT. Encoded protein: CASSQYLVPGNTIYF.

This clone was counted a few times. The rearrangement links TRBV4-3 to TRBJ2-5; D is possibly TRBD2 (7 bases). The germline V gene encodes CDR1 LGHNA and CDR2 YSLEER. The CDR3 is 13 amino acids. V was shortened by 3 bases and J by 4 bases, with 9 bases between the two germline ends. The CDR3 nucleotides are TGCGCCAGCAGCCAGGGGGGGCTAGAGACCCAGTACTTC. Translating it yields CASSQGGLETQYF.

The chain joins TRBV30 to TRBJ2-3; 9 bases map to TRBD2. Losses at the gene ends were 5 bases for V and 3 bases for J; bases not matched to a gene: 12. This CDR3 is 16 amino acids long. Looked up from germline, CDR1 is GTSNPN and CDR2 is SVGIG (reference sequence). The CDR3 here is CAWSGGGRAGTDTQYF. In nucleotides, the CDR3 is TGTGCCTGGTCGGGCGGCGGGAGGGCCGGGACAGATACGCAGTATTTT.

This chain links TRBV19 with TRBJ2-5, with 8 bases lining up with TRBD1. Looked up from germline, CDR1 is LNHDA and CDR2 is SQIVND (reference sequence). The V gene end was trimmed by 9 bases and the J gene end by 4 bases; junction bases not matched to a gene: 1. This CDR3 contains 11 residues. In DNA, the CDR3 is TGTGCCAGAGGACAGGGAGAGACCCAGTACTTC. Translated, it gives CARGQGETQYF.

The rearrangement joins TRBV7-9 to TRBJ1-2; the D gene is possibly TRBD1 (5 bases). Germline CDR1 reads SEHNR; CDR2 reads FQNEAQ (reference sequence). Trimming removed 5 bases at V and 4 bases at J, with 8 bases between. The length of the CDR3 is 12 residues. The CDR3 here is CASSDSSYGYTF. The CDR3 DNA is TGTGCCAGCAGCGACAGTTCCTATGGCTACACCTTC.

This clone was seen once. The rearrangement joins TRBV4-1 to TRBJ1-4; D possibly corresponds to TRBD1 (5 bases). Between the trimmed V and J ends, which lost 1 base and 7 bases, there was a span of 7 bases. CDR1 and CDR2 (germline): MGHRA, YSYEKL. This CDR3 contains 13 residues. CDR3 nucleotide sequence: TGCGCCAGCAGCCAAGTCGGGGGTGAAAAACTGTTTTTT. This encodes CASSQVGGEKLFF.

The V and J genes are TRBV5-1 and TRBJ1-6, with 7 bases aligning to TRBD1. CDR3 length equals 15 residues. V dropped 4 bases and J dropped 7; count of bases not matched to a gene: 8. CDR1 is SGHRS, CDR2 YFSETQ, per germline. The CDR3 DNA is TGCGCCAGCAGCCTGGACAGGTTGTACAATTCACCCCTCCACTTT. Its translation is CASSLDRLYNSPLHF.

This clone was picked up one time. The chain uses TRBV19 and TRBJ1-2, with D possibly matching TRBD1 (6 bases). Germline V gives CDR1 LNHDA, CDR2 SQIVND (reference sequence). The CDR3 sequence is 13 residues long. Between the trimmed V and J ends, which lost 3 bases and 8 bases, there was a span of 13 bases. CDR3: CASSMGGRQGYTF. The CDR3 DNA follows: TGTGCCAGTAGTATGGGGGGGCGCCAAGGCTACACCTTC.

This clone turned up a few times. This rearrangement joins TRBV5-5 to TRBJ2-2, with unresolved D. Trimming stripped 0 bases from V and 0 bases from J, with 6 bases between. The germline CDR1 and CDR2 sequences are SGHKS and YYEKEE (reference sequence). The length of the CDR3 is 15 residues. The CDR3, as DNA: TGTGCCAGCAGCTTGGACATTGCGAACACCGGGGAGCTGTTTTTT. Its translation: CASSLDIANTGELFF. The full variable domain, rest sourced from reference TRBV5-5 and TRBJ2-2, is DAGVTQSPTHLIKTRGQQVTLRCSPISGHKSVSWYQQVLGQGPQFIFQYYEKEERGRGNFPDRFSARQFPNYSSELNVNALLLGDSALYLCASSLDIANTGELFFGEGSRLTVL.

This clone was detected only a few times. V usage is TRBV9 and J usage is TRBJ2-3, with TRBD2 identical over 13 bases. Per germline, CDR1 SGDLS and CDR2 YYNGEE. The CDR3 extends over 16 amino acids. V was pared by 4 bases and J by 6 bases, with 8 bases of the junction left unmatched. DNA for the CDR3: TGTGCCAGCAGCCCCCAGCAACTAGCGGGGGGGGATACGCAGTATTTT. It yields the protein CASSPQQLAGGDTQYF. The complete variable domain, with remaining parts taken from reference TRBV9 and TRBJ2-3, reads DSGVTQTPKHLITATGQRVTLRCSPRSGDLSVYWYQQSLDQGLQFLIQYYNGEERAKGNILERFSAQQFPDLHSELNLSSLELGDSALYFCASSPQQLAGGDTQYFGPGTRLTVL.

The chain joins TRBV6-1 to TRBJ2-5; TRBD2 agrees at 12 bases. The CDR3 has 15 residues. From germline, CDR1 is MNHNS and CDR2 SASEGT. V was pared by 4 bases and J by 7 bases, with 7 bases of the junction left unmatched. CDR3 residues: CASSASTSGGGTQYF. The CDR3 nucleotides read TGTGCCAGCAGTGCCTCGACTAGCGGGGGTGGGACCCAGTACTTC.

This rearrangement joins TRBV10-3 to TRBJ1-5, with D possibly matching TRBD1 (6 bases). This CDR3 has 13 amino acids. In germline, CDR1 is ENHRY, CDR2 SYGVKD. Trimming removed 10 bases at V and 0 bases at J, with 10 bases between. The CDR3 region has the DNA TGTGCCACCGGGACAAATAGCAATCAGCCCCAGCATTTT. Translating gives CATGTNSNQPQHF.

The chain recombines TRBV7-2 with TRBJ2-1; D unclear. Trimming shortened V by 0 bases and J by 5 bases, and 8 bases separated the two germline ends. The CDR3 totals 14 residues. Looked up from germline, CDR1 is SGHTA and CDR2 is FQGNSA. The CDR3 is CASSLASYNNEQFF. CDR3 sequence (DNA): TGTGCCAGCAGCTTAGCTAGCTACAACAATGAGCAGTTCTTC.

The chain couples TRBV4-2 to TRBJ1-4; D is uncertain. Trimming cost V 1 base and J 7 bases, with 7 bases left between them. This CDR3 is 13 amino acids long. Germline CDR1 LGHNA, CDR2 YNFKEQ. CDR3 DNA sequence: TGTGCCAGCAGCCAAGCCCCCAGTGAAAAACTGTTTTTT. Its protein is CASSQAPSEKLFF.

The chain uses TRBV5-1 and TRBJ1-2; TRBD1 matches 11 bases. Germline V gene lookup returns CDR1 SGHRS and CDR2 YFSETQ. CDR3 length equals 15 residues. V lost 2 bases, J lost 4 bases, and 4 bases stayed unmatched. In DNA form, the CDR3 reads TGCGCCAGCAGCTTAGGCGGGACAGGGGGCTATGGCTACACCTTC. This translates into CASSLGGTGGYGYTF.

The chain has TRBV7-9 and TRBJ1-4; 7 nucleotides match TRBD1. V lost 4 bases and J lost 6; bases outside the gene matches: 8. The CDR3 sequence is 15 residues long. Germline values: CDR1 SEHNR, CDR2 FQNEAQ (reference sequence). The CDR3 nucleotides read TGTGCCAGCAGCTCCACCGACAGGGTATATGAAAAACTGTTTTTT. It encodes CASSSTDRVYEKLFF.

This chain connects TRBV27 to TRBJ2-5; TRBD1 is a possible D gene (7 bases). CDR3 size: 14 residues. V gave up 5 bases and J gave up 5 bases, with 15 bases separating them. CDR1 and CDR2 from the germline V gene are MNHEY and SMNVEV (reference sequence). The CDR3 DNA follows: TGTGCCAGCAGTGTCAGGGGGGTAGGGGAGACCCAGTACTTC. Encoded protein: CASSVRGVGETQYF.

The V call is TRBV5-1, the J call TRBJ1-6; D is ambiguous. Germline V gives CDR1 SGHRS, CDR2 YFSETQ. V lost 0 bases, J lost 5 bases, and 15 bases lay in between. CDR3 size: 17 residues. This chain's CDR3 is CASSLGQERFDNSPLHF. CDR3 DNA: TGCGCCAGCAGCTTGGGGCAGGAAAGGTTTGATAATTCACCCCTCCACTTT.

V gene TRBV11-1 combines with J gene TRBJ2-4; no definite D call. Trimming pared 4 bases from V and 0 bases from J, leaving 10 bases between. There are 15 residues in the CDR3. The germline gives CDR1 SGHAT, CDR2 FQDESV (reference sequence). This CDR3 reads CASSSVGLAKNIQYF. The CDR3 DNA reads TGTGCCAGCAGCTCTGTCGGTCTAGCCAAAAACATTCAGTACTTC.